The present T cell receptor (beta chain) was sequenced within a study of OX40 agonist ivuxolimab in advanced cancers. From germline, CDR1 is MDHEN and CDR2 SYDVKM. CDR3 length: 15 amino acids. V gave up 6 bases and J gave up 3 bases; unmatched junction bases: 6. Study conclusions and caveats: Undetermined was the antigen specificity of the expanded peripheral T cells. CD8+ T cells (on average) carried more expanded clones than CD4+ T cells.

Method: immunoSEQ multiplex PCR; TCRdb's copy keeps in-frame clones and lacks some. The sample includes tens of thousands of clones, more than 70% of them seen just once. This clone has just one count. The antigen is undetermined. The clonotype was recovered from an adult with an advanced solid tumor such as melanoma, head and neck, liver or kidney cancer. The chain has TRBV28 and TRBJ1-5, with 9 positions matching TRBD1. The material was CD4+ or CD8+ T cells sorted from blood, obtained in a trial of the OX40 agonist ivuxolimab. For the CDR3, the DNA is TGTGCCAGCAGGTCCACAGGGGGCCTCAATCAGCCCCAGCATTTT. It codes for CASRSTGGLNQPQHF.